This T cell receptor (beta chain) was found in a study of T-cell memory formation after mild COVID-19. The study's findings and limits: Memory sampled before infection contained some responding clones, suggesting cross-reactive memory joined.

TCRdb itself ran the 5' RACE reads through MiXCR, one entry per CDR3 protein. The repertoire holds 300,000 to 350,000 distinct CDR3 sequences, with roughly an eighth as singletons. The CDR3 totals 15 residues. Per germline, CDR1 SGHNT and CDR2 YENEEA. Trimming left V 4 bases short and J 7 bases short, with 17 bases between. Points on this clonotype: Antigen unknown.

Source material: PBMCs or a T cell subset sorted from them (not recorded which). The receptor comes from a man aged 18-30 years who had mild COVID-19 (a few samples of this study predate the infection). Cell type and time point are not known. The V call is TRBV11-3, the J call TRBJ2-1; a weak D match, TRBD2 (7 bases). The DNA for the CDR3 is TGTGCCAGCAGCTCCCCGAGGGGGGGGGCGAATGAGCAGTTCTTC. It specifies CASSSPRGGANEQFF.